The T cell receptor (beta chain) described here comes from a study of cytomegalovirus exposure and HLA in healthy donors. Overall study context: Previous work identified roughly 120 million unique TCR beta sequences from roughly 170 million T cells. Study conclusions and caveats: CMV serostatus was the sole immune exposure data available. Per a prior analysis, the majority of TCR beta V segments were productive roughly 87% or roughly 30% of the time.

The PCR employed 60 Vbeta primers together with 13 Jbeta primers. Sequenced by immunoSEQ multiplex PCR; TCRdb stores in-frame clones only, minus some. The sample lists about 120,000 clones, roughly 80% occurring once. Healthy individuals who donated bone marrow served as the donors. Note on this clone: The antigen remains unidentified.

The sample comprised PBMCs. This TCR was recovered from a man under 40 in good health and CMV-seropositive.

As DNA, the CDR3 is TGTGCTAGTGGTTTGGTACTAACCAGGGTTAGCGGGGAGCTGTTTTTT. It is translated as CASGLVLTRVSGELFF. The V gene is TRBV12-5, the J gene TRBJ2-2; weak D call: TRBD1 (5 bases). The CDR3 is 16 residues long. Trimming took 0 bases from V and 7 from J, leaving 15 bases between them. The germline CDR1 and CDR2 sequences are LGHNT and FRNRAP. The whole variable domain, remainder taken from reference TRBV12-5 and TRBJ2-2, is DARVTQTPRHKVTEMGQEVTMRCQPILGHNTVFWYRQTMMQGLELLAYFRNRAPLDDSGMPKDRFSAEMPDATLATLKIQPSEPRDSAVYFCASGLVLTRVSGELFFGEGSRLTVL.